This T cell receptor beta chain was sequenced during a study of blood T cell repertoires in COVID-19. Study details: Acute and convalescent COVID-19 specimens originated in the United States, Italy and Spain.

Seattle patients were enrolled while actively infected and followed longitudinally. The table came from immunoSEQ multiplex PCR; TCRdb's copy has only in-frame clones and leaves some out. The table lists 250,000 to 400,000 clones, about 91% of them singletons. Germline values: CDR1 SQVTM, CDR2 ANQGSEA. With V trimmed by 5 bases and J by 4 bases, 7 bases remained unmatched. This CDR3 is 13 amino acids long. J is TRBJ1-1 and V is TRBV29-1, with 7 bases fitting TRBD1. What was sequenced was peripheral blood. The receptor was isolated from a woman between 25 and 40 years old with COVID-19, enrolled during active disease. The CDR3 DNA sequence: TGCAGCGTTCCCGACAGGGTTAGCACTGAAGCTTTCTTT. Translation gives CSVPDRVSTEAFF.